This paragraph covers one T cell receptor beta chain sequence. Its cognate antigen is unknown. The data belong to a study of PD-L1 blockade in urothelial cancer. Looking at the study overall: At some point between 2013 and 2015, patients got going on atezolizumab, taking 1,200 mg intravenously every 3 weeks. Patients' histories included 0 to 3 prior chemotherapy regimens. Blood was evaluated 3 weeks (second dose) and 6 weeks after therapy began.

Time point meaning: peripheral blood 6 weeks after treatment start. General study findings and limits: Expansion of tumor-associated blood clones at 3 weeks was greater in durable-benefit patients.

Trimming left V 10 bases short and J 1 base short, with 13 bases between. The germline CDR1 and CDR2 sequences are MDHEN and SYDVKM. The CDR3 is 13 amino acids. The data were produced by immunoSEQ multiplex PCR, yet TCRdb's version contains in-frame clones alone and is incomplete. The profile shows 40,000 to 45,000 clones, approximately 85% of them singletons. The receptor's source is an older man with urothelial cancer. The material sequenced was PBMCs, taken around atezolizumab (anti-PD-L1) treatment. The rearrangement links TRBV28 to TRBJ1-1, with D maybe TRBD1 (5 bases). The CDR3 bases are TGTGCCACAGTAGGGGATCAGAACACTGAAGCTTTCTTT. Translated, it gives CATVGDQNTEAFF.